What follows are 10 T cell receptor beta chains derived from one specimen sequenced in a study of OX40 agonist ivuxolimab in advanced cancers. Using immunoSEQ multiplex PCR, the repertoire was profiled, and TCRdb retains in-frame clones only, with some absent. Of about 80,000 clones listed, 85% to 95% are singletons. The sequences come from CD4+ or CD8+ T cells sorted from blood, collected in a trial of the OX40 agonist ivuxolimab. All receptors derive from an adult with an advanced solid tumor such as melanoma, head and neck, liver or kidney cancer.

This clone is a singleton in its sample. This chain connects TRBV9 to TRBJ2-5, with D hard to call. V lost 4 bases, J lost 4 bases, and 11 bases lay in between. Germline loops: CDR1 SGDLS, CDR2 YYNGEE. The CDR3 has 13 amino acids. The CDR3 sequence is CASSPVPLETQYF. The CDR3 bases are TGTGCCAGCAGCCCCGTACCCTTAGAGACCCAGTACTTC.

The rearrangement joins TRBV5-6 to TRBJ2-5; 7 nucleotides line up with TRBD2. V gave up 5 bases and J gave up 4 bases; unmatched junction bases: 2. The CDR3 totals 12 residues. Germline CDR1 SGHDT, CDR2 YYEEEE. CDR3 residues: CASSWGGETQYF. The CDR3 DNA follows: TGTGCCAGCAGTTGGGGGGGAGAGACCCAGTACTTC.

The rearrangement joins TRBV2 to TRBJ2-2; weak D call: TRBD1 (6 bases). The CDR3 loop spans 14 amino acids. CDR1 SNHLY and CDR2 FYNNEI come from the germline V gene. V lost 8 bases and J 1 base, leaving 11 bases between the germline ends. CDR3 sequence (DNA): TGTGCCAGCGCCCAGGGACAGAACACCGGGGAGCTGTTTTTT. Translation gives CASAQGQNTGELFF. Using reference TRBV2 and TRBJ2-2 for the parts outside the CDR3, the full variable domain is EPEVTQTPSHQVTQMGQEVILRCVPISNHLYFYWYRQILGQKVEFLVSFYNNEISEKSEIFDDQFSVERPDGSNFTLKIRSTKLEDSAMYFCASAQGQNTGELFFGEGSRLTVL.

This sequence joins TRBV5-1 and TRBJ2-3; no firm D call. Germline CDR1 and CDR2: SGHRS and YFSETQ. Trimming shortened V by 4 bases and J by 4 bases, and 13 bases separated the two germline ends. This CDR3 comprises 14 residues. The CDR3: CASSPRSVADTQYF. CDR3 nucleotide sequence: TGCGCCAGCAGCCCACGATCCGTGGCAGATACGCAGTATTTT. The full variable domain, its missing parts supplied by reference TRBV5-1 and TRBJ2-3, is KAGVTQTPRYLIKTRGQQVTLSCSPISGHRSVSWYQQTPGQGLQFLFEYFSETQRNKGNFPGRFSGRQFSNSRSEMNVSTLELGDSALYLCASSPRSVADTQYFGPGTRLTVL.

This rearrangement joins TRBV7-2 to TRBJ2-7, with 7 bases lining up with TRBD2. The V gene's germline CDR1 is SGHTA and CDR2 FQGNSA. The CDR3 loop spans 14 amino acids. With 2 bases clipped from V and 2 bases from J, the junction kept 3 bases outside the gene matches. The CDR3 nucleotides read TGTGCCAGCAGCTTACTAGCGGAGACCTACGAGCAGTACTTC. Its translation is CASSLLAETYEQYF.

This rearrangement joins TRBV2 to TRBJ1-4; a possible D gene is TRBD1 (5 bases). Germline assignment: CDR1 SNHLY and CDR2 FYNNEI. V was clipped by 9 bases and J by 5 bases, with 19 bases between them. The CDR3 has 15 residues. The chain's CDR3 is CASQGTPFGNEKLFF. DNA of the CDR3: TGTGCCAGTCAAGGGACTCCCTTCGGAAATGAAAAACTGTTTTTT.

The chain joins TRBV6-1 to TRBJ2-7, with D unresolved. CDR1 and CDR2 from the germline V gene are MNHNS and SASEGT. The CDR3 extends over 13 amino acids. V lost 7 bases, J lost 4 bases, and 14 bases lay in between. CDR3 loop: CASIRIPGYEQYF. The CDR3 DNA follows: TGTGCCAGCATAAGGATTCCGGGTTACGAGCAGTACTTC.

This rearrangement joins TRBV27 to TRBJ1-2; unclear D gene. CDR1 and CDR2 from the germline V gene are MNHEY and SMNVEV (reference sequence). V lost 5 bases, J lost 5 bases, and 21 bases lay in between. The CDR3 extends over 16 amino acids. The CDR3 nucleotides read TGTGCCAGCAGTCGCCTGGGCGGGGAGTGGGGATATGGCTACACCTTC. It yields the protein CASSRLGGEWGYGYTF.

This clone was recorded once. This sequence joins TRBV5-6 and TRBJ2-7; D remains unclear. The CDR3 spans 14 residues. The V end lost 4 bases, the J end lost 2 bases, and 13 bases lay between the germline ends. Germline CDR1 SGHDT, CDR2 YYEEEE. The CDR3 is CASSPYINTYEQYF. The CDR3 DNA sequence: TGTGCCAGCAGCCCTTACATAAACACCTACGAGCAGTACTTC. Based on the CDR3 plus reference TRBV5-6 and TRBJ2-7, the full variable domain is DAGVTQSPTHLIKTRGQQVTLRCSPKSGHDTVSWYQQALGQGPQFIFQYYEEEERQRGNFPDRFSGHQFPNYSSELNVNALLLGDSALYLCASSPYINTYEQYFGPGTRLTVT.

The V call is TRBV7-2, the J call TRBJ2-7; D possibly corresponds to TRBD2 (5 bases). The germline V and J ends were trimmed by 2 bases and 2 bases, with 13 bases remaining between them. Germline CDR1 reads SGHTA; CDR2 reads FQGNSA. The CDR3 sequence is 15 residues long. CDR3 in amino acids: CASSLNSATPYEQYF. In DNA, the CDR3 is TGTGCCAGCAGCTTAAATAGCGCTACCCCCTACGAGCAGTACTTC.